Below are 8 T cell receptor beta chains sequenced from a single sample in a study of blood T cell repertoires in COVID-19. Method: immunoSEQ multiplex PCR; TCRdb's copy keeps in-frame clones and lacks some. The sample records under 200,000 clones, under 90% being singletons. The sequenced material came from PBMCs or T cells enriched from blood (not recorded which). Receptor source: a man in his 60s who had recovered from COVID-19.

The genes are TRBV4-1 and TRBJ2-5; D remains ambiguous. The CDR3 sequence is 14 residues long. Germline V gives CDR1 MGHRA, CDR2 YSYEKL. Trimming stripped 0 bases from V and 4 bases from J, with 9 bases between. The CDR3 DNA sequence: TGCGCCAGCAGCCAAGAAAGCGTTGGAGAGACCCAGTACTTC. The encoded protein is CASSQESVGETQYF.

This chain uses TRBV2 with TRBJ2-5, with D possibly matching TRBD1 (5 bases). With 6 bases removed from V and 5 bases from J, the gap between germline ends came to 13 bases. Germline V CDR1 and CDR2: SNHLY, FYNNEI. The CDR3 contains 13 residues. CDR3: CASRWQGRETQYF. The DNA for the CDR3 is TGTGCCAGCAGGTGGCAGGGTAGGGAGACCCAGTACTTC. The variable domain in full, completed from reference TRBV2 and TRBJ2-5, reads EPEVTQTPSHQVTQMGQEVILRCVPISNHLYFYWYRQILGQKVEFLVSFYNNEISEKSEIFDDQFSVERPDGSNFTLKIRSTKLEDSAMYFCASRWQGRETQYFGPGTRLLVL.

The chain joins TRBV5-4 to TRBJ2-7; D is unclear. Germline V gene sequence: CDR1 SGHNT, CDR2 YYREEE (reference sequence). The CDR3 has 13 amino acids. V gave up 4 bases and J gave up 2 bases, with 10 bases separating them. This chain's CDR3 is CASSLGRAYEQYF. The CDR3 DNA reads TGTGCCAGCAGCCTTGGGCGTGCCTACGAGCAGTACTTC.

CDR3 loop: CASSELSTDTQYF. DNA for the CDR3: TGTGCCAGCAGCGAGTTGAGTACAGATACGCAGTATTTT. This rearrangement joins TRBV9 to TRBJ2-3, with no clear D. Germline V gene sequence: CDR1 SGDLS, CDR2 YYNGEE. The CDR3 length is 13 residues. With 3 bases removed from V and 3 bases from J, the gap between germline ends came to 8 bases.

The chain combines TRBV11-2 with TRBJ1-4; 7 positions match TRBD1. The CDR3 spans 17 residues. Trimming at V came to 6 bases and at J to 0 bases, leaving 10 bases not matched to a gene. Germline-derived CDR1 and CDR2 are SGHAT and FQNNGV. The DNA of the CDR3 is TGTGCCAGCAGACGGGACAGAAGTTTTGCAACTAATGAAAAACTGTTTTTT. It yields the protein CASRRDRSFATNEKLFF. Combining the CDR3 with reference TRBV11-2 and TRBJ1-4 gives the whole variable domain EAGVAQSPRYKIIEKRQSVAFWCNPISGHATLYWYQQILGQGPKLLIQFQNNGVVDDSQLPKDRFSAERLKGVDSTLKIQPAKLEDSAVYLCASRRDRSFATNEKLFFGSGTQLSVL.

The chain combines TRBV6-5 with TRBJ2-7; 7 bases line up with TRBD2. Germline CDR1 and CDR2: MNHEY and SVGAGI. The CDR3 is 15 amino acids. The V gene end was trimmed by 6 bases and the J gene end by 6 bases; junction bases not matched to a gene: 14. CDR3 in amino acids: CASSQSGRGLSEQYF. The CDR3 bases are TGTGCCAGCAGCCAGTCAGGGAGGGGACTCTCCGAGCAGTACTTC.

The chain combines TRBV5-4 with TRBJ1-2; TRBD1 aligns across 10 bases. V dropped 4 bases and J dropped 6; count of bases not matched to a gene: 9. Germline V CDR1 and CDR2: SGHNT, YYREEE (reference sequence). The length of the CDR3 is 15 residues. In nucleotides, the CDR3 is TGTGCCAGCAGCCTTCCGACAGGGGGCAGCGATGGCTACACCTTC. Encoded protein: CASSLPTGGSDGYTF.

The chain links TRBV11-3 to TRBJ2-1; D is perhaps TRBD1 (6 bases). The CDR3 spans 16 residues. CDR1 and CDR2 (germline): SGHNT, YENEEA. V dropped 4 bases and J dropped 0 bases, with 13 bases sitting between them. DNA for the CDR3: TGTGCCAGCAGCTCGCGACAGGACAGCTCCTACAATGAGCAGTTCTTC. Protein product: CASSSRQDSSYNEQFF.